This section outlines one T cell receptor beta chain sequence together with its context. A second PCR, run for about 7 to 11 cycles, used a sample-barcoded 5' primer plus a J-beta primer mix. One entry per CDR3 protein results from TCRdb running MiXCR on the 5' RACE reads. Among hundreds of thousands of distinct CDR3 sequences listed, under 65% were seen once. This record belongs to a study of blood T cells in healthy people across ages. V lost 6 bases and J lost 11, with 16 bases in between. Germline V gene sequence: CDR1 KGHSH, CDR2 LQKENI. The CDR3 is 12 amino acids. Sequenced material: blood. The V and J genes are TRBV18 and TRBJ1-2, with D uncertain. This clonotype was obtained from a man between 60 and 75 years old in good health. CDR3 sequence reads: CASSLRMIGYTF. The CDR3 bases are TGTGCCAGCTCCCTCCGGATGATCGGTTACACCTTC.